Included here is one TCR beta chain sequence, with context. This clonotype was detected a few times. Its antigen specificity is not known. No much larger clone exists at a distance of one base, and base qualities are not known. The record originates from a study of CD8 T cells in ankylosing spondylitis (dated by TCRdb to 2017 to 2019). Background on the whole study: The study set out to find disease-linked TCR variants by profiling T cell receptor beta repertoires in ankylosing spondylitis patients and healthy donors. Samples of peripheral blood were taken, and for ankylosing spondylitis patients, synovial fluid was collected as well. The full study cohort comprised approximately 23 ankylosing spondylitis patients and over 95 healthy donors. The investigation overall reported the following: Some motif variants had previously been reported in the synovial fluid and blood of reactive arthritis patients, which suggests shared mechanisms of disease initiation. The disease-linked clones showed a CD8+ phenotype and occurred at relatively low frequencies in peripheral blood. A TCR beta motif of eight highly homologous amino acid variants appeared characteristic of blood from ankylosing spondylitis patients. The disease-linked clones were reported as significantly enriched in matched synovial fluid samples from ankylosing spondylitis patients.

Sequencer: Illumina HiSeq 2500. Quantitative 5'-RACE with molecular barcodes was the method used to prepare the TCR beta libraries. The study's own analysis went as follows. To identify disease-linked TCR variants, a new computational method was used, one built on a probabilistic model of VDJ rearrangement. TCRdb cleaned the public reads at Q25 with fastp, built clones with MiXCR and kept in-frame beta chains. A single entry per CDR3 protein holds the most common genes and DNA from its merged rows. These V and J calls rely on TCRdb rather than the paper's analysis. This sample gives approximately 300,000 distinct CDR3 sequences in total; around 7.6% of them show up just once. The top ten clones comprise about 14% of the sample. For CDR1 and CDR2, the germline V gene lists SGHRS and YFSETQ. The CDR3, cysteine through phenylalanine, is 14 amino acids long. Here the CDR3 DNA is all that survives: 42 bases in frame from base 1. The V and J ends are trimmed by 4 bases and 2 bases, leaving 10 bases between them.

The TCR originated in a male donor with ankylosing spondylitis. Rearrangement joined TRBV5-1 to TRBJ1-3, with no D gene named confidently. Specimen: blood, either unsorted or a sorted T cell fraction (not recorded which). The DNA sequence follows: TGCGCCAGCAGCGTTCAGGATCCTGGAAACACCATATATTTT. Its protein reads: CASSVQDPGNTIYF. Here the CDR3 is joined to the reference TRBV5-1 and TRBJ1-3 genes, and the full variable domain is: KAGVTQTPRYLIKTRGQQVTLSCSPISGHRSVSWYQQTPGQGLQFLFEYFSETQRNKGNFPGRFSGRQFSNSRSEMNVSTLELGDSALYLCASSVQDPGNTIYFGEGSWLTVV.